This T cell receptor beta chain was sequenced during a study of blood T cell repertoires in COVID-19 (TCRdb year 2020). Regarding the complete study: The collaborator samples originated in the United States, Italy and Spain and spanned the acute and convalescent phases of COVID-19. The prospective study material was composed of cDNA or gDNA derived from T cells, B-cell-depleted T cells, or PBMCs. Subjects who had been exposed to COVID-19, were actively infected with it, or had recovered from it provided the deeply sampled blood TCRbeta repertoires that made up the dataset. The repertoires were released in a freely available public database meant as a resource for research on the immune response to SARS-CoV-2. The samples were drawn from two sources: the first 160 participants of the ongoing ImmuneRACE study, and 1,254 subjects contributed by 6 global collaborators. The sample metadata nearly always contained a de-identified subject ID, COVID-19 status, age in years and sex. Where available, HLA class I and class II types were obtained from metadata supplied by the sample provider rather than from assay-based typing. The investigation overall reported the following: How much clinical and demographic metadata was included differed by source and by participant, and the metadata was provided uncurated.

One collaborating source in Seattle enrolled patients while the patients were actively infected and followed the patients over time throughout the course of disease. Whole blood was collected in K2EDTA tubes by collaborating institutions according to the institutions' own protocols. For TCRbeta analysis, collaborator samples were shipped as frozen whole blood, as isolated PBMCs, or as DNA extracted from either sample type. Deletion took 0 bases off V and 4 bases off J, with a span of 13 bases between the germline ends. CDR1 and CDR2 (SGHDT, YYEEEE) derive from the germline V gene. The cysteine opens and the phenylalanine closes a CDR3 of 15 amino acids. Only CDR3 DNA is held: 45 bases, read in frame from base 1. TCRbeta CDR3 regions were amplified from genomic DNA by means of the immunoSEQ Assay, a bias-controlled multiplex PCR. The study's processing was this. Within the assay, amplification of reference gene primers was used to estimate how many nucleated cells each sample contained. Sequence reads were collapsed and filtered to measure the absolute abundance of every unique TCRbeta CDR3 rearrangement. For each sample, productive Simpson clonality was calculated as the square root of Simpson's diversity index over productive rearrangements. Drawn from immuneACCESS, this table holds only the in-frame rearrangements with V and J called that TCRdb kept. Clones are partly lost; checked studies trace under half to an unresolved V gene and leave the rest unexplained. From that table come the V and J calls and clone size; the DNA was used to work out D and trimming. The sample table shows about 150,000 clones, and around 87% are seen once. The ten largest clones represent around 0.5% of the sample.

Points on this clone: Its binding antigen is unknown. Base qualities are not provided; no much larger clone lies one nucleotide away.

The clonotype was recovered from a man aged 60-69 years with COVID-19, enrolled during active disease. The V gene is TRBV5-6 and the J gene is TRBJ1-2, and the D gene may be TRBD1, 5 bases matching. Sequencing input: peripheral blood. The CDR3 sequence is CASSLDWQGSYGYTF. The DNA sequence is given as TGTGCCAGCAGCTTGGATTGGCAGGGCTCCTATGGCTACACCTTC.